What follows describes a single TCR beta chain. Its antigen remains unknown. The data stem from a study of T cells in Graves' hyperthyroidism and ophthalmopathy. TCR beta CDR3 sequences were amplified from RNA transcripts. The HTBI primer set drove a first-round RT-PCR of the TCR CDR3. TCRdb independently ran MiXCR on the multiplex PCR reads; one entry per CDR3 protein. The data hold more than 75,000 distinct CDR3 sequences, with over 50% observed a single time. Study results and caveats: Model-based prediction identified ophthalmopathy a median approximately 6 months prior to its onset. Among thyroid clonotypes expanded above 0.001, most also appeared in blood.

The CDR3 is made up of 18 amino acids. Germline V gene data show CDR1 as DFQATT and CDR2 as SNEGSKA (reference sequence). V was cut by 5 bases and J by 0 bases, with 20 bases left in between. The sample comprised blood. The chain links TRBV20-1 to TRBJ1-6; a weak D match, TRBD1 (6 bases). The receptor was isolated from a woman aged 40 to 50 with Graves' hyperthyroidism. The CDR3 sequence: CSAGLQQGLSSYNSPLHF. The DNA of the CDR3 is TGCAGTGCTGGCCTCCAACAGGGTCTTAGCTCCTATAATTCACCCCTCCACTTT.